Presented here are 8 T cell receptor beta chains from one specimen sequenced in a study of cytomegalovirus exposure and HLA in healthy donors. This PCR relied on a set of 60 Vbeta primers and 13 Jbeta primers. This table comes from immunoSEQ multiplex PCR, and its TCRdb copy is limited to in-frame clones, with some not included. The table has about 200,000 clones, 75% to 85% seen once. The specimen was PBMCs. The source of these receptors is a woman aged 45-65 years in good health and CMV-seronegative.

This chain uses TRBV7-6 with TRBJ2-2; the D gene is possibly TRBD2 (7 bases). Germline-derived CDR1 and CDR2 are SGHVS and FNYEAQ. The V gene lost 2 bases and the J gene lost 6 bases, with 13 bases spanning the gap. The CDR3 runs 15 residues. DNA of the CDR3: TGTGCCAGCAGCTTACCTGGGGGGGGCGCCGGGGAGCTGTTTTTT. This gives the protein CASSLPGGGAGELFF.

This sequence joins TRBV20-1 and TRBJ2-1; D unclear. Germline V CDR1 and CDR2: DFQATT, SNEGSKA (reference sequence). V dropped 2 bases and J dropped 3 bases, with 2 bases sitting between them. This CDR3 contains 11 residues. The CDR3: CSARHYNEQFF. DNA of the CDR3: TGCAGTGCTAGACACTACAATGAGCAGTTCTTC.

The chain links TRBV10-3 to TRBJ2-1; 10 bases fit TRBD2. J gave up 9 bases and V 6 bases, and 8 bases lay outside the gene matches. Germline V gene sequence: CDR1 ENHRY, CDR2 SYGVKD. The CDR3 consists of 14 residues. The CDR3 sequence: CAIRGSGGRTEQFF. CDR3 bases: TGTGCCATCAGAGGTAGCGGGGGGAGAACTGAGCAGTTCTTC.

This rearrangement joins TRBV6-6 to TRBJ2-7; 7 nucleotides match TRBD1. This CDR3 has 15 amino acids. V shed 0 bases, J shed 3 bases, and the junction held 5 bases outside the gene matches. Germline V gene lookup returns CDR1 MNHNY and CDR2 SVGAGI (reference sequence). CDR3 coding DNA: TGTGCCAGCAGTTACTCCGACAGGGCAGGCTACGAGCAGTACTTC. Protein sequence: CASSYSDRAGYEQYF.

There are a few counts of this clone. The chain couples TRBV19 to TRBJ1-1; the D gene is possibly TRBD1 (6 bases). Trimming stripped 10 bases from V and 4 bases from J, with 22 bases between. CDR3 length: 15 amino acids. Germline lookup yields CDR1 LNHDA and CDR2 SQIVND (reference sequence). The CDR3: CATSTRGGVGTEAFF. The CDR3 bases are TGTGCCACTTCAACCAGAGGGGGAGTTGGCACTGAAGCTTTCTTT.

V and J are TRBV18 and TRBJ2-3; 7 nucleotides align to TRBD2. Per germline, CDR1 KGHSH and CDR2 LQKENI. The V gene end was trimmed by 5 bases and the J gene end by 4 bases; junction bases not matched to a gene: 3. This CDR3 spans 13 amino acids. The CDR3 region is CASSGLEADTQYF. DNA for the CDR3: TGTGCCAGCTCAGGACTAGAGGCAGATACGCAGTATTTT.

CDR3 sequence (DNA): TGTGCCAGCAGCCCCCCGGACAGGATGAACACTGAAGCTTTCTTT. Its translation: CASSPPDRMNTEAFF. The V and J genes are TRBV7-8 and TRBJ1-1; TRBD1 agrees at 7 bases. The V gene's germline CDR1 is SGHVS and CDR2 FQNEAQ. The CDR3 totals 15 residues. The J segment lost 0 bases and the V segment lost 5 bases, leaving 6 bases of the junction unmatched.

The chain is built from TRBV7-2 and TRBJ2-1, with 7 nucleotides matching TRBD1. After removal of 3 bases from V and 4 bases from J, the junction contained 3 bases not matched to a gene. CDR1 is SGHTA and CDR2 is FQGNSA in the germline V gene. The CDR3 spans 14 residues. CDR3 sequence reads: CASSFGTVYNEQFF. CDR3 nucleotide sequence: TGTGCCAGCAGCTTTGGGACAGTATACAATGAGCAGTTCTTC.